The clone carrying this TCR beta chain was detected once. These data come from a study of tumor and adjacent non-tumor tissue in lung cancer. Three rounds of nested PCR, following a modified ARM-PCR protocol, produced the TCRbeta library. TCRdb re-analysed the multiplex PCR reads in MiXCR, keeping a single row per CDR3 protein. The table lists about 80,000 distinct CDR3 sequences, 72% of them singletons. RNA was extracted from bulk tissue without any cell sorting. CDR1 is SEHNR, CDR2 FQNEAQ, per germline (reference sequence). The ends were cut back, 5 bases at V and 1 base at J, with 12 bases in the middle. The CDR3 is 15 amino acids.

The TCR was taken from a woman aged 40 to 49 with non-small cell lung cancer. The chain carries TRBV7-9 and TRBJ2-4; D gene unclear. The sample comprised lung tumor tissue. CDR3 DNA sequence: TGTGCCAGCAGCCCAACCGGTGGGGCCAAAAACATTCAGTACTTC. As protein: CASSPTGGAKNIQYF.